This TCR beta chain is drawn from a study of cytomegalovirus exposure and HLA in healthy donors. As to this clone: What it binds is not known.

Findings of the study overall: The study designated about 180 TCR beta chains cytomegalovirus-associated. The productive fraction for most TCR beta V segments was about 87% or about 30% in an earlier analysis. A later analysis reported that several of the most significant clusters appeared to be linked to common viral pathogens, among them Epstein-Barr virus.

The study ran its PCR with 60 Vbeta and 13 Jbeta primers. Per the authors' pipeline: Per a later analysis, the number of unique TCR beta chains was approximately 73 million, of which around 9.9 million were shared. Repertoires were generated with immunoSEQ multiplex PCR, while TCRdb's copy carries only in-frame clones and drops some. V and J calls plus clone size are reproduced from that table; the DNA served to infer D and trimming. Of around 200,000 clones listed, roughly 80% are singletons. This sequence originates from a man aged 45 to 65 in good health and CMV-seronegative. Source material: PBMCs.

Here the CDR3 DNA reads TGTGCCAGTAGTATAGGGACAAATTCGTTCGAGCAGTACTTC. It specifies CASSIGTNSFEQYF. The chain is built from TRBV19 and TRBJ2-7; maybe TRBD1 (5 bases). Trimming took 1 base from V and 6 from J, leaving 13 bases between them. The CDR3 covers 14 residues. CDR1 and CDR2 (germline): LNHDA, SQIVND (reference sequence).